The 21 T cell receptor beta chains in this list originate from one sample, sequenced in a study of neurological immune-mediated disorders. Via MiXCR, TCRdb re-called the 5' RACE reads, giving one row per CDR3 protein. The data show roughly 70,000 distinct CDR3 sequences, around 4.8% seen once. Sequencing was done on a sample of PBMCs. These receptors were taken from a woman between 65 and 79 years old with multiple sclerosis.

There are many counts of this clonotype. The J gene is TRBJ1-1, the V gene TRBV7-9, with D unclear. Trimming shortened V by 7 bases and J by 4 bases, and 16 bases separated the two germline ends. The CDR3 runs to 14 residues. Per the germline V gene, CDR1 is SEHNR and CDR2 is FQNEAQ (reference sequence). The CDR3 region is CASTSMKGGTEAFF. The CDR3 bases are TGTGCCAGCACCTCGATGAAGGGAGGCACTGAAGCTTTCTTT.

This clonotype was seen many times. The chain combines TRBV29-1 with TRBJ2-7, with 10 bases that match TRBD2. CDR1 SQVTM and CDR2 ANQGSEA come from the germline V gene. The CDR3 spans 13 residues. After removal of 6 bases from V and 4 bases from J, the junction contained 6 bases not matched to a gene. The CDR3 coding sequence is TGCAGCGTCCTAGCGGGAGCGTCTTACGAGCAGTACTTC. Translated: CSVLAGASYEQYF.

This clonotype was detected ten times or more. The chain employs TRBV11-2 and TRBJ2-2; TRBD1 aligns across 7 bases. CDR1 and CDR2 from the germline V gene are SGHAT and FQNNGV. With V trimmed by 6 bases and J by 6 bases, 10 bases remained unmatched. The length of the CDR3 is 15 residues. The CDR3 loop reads CASRSTGQGPGELFF. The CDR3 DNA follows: TGTGCCAGCAGGTCGACAGGGCAGGGGCCCGGGGAGCTGTTTTTT.

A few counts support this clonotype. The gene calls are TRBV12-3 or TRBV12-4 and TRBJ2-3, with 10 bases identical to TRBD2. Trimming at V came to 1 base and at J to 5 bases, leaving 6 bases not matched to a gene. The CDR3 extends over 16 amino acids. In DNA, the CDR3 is TGTGCCAGCAGTTTAGGGCTAGCGGGAGTTGGAGATACGCAGTATTTT. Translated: CASSLGLAGVGDTQYF.

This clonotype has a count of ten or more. The CDR3 region has the DNA TGTGCCAGCAGTTCCCCCCAGGGGATGACCTACGAGCAGTACTTC. It specifies CASSSPQGMTYEQYF. This chain connects TRBV28 to TRBJ2-7; D perhaps matches TRBD1 (6 bases). CDR3 length: 15 residues. Trimming removed 4 bases at V and 2 bases at J, with 15 bases between. Looked up from germline, CDR1 is MDHEN and CDR2 is SYDVKM.

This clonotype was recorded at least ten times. The CDR3 reads CASTLTSGNEQFF. The CDR3 nucleotides read TGTGCCAGCACCCTAACTAGCGGCAATGAGCAGTTCTTC. The rearrangement links TRBV12-3 or TRBV12-4 to TRBJ2-1; 8 bases are shared with TRBD2. V trimming: 7 bases; J trimming: 6 bases; junction bases outside the gene matches: 5. This CDR3 spans 13 amino acids.

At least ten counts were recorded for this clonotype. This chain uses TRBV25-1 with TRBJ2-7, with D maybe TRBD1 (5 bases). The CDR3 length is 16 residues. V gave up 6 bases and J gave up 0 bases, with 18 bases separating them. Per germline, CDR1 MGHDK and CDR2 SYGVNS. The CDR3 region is CASSGRQGVFSYEQYF. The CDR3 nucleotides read TGTGCCAGCAGCGGCCGCCAAGGGGTTTTCTCCTACGAGCAGTACTTC.

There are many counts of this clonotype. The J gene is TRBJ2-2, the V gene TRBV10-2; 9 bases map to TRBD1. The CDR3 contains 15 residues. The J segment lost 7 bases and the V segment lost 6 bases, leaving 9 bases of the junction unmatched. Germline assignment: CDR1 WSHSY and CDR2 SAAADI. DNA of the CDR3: TGCGCCAGCAGACCGGGACAGGGTGCGAACGGGGAGCTGTTTTTT. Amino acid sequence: CASRPGQGANGELFF.

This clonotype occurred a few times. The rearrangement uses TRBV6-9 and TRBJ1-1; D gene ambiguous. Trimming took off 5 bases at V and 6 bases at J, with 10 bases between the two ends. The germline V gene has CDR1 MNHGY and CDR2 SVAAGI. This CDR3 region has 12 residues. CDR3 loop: CASSQDNAEAFF. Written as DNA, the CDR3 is TGTGCCAGCAGTCAGGATAACGCTGAAGCTTTCTTT.

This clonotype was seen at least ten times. The CDR3 spells CATTRLAGNEQFF. Here the CDR3 DNA reads TGTGCCACCACTCGGCTAGCGGGCAATGAGCAGTTCTTC. The J gene is TRBJ2-1, the V gene TRBV27; 8 bases are shared with TRBD2. The CDR3 runs to 13 residues. The junction had 8 bases not matched to a gene; V was cut back by 10 bases and J by 6 bases. Germline-derived CDR1 and CDR2 are MNHEY and SMNVEV (reference sequence).

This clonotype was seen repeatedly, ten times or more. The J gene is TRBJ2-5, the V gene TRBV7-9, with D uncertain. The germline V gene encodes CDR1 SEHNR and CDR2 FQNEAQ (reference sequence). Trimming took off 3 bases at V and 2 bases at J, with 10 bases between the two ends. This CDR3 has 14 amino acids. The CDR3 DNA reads TGTGCCAGCAGCTTTTCGTTACTGCAAGAGACCCAGTACTTC. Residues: CASSFSLLQETQYF.

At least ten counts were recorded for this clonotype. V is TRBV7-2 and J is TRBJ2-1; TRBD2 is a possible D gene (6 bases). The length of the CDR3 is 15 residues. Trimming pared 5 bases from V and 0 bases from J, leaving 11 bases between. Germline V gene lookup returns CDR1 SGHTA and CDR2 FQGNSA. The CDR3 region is CASSRDSSSYNEQFF. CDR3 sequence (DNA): TGTGCCAGCAGCCGGGACTCGAGCTCCTACAATGAGCAGTTCTTC.

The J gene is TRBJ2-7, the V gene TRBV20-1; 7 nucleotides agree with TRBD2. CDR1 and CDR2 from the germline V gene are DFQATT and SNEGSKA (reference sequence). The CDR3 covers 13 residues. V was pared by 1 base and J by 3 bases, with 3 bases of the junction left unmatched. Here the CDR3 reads CSARGGGDYEQYF. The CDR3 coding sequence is TGCAGTGCTAGAGGTGGGGGGGACTACGAGCAGTACTTC.

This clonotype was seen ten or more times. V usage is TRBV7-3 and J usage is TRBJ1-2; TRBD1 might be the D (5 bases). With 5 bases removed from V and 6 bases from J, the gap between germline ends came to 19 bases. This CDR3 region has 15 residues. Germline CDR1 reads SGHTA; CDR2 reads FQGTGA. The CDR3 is CASSRNARESDGYTF. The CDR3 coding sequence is TGTGCCAGCAGCCGAAACGCCAGGGAGTCTGATGGCTACACCTTC. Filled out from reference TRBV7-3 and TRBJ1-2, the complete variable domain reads GAGVSQTPSNKVTEKGKYVELRCDPISGHTALYWYRQSLGQGPEFLIYFQGTGAADDSGLPNDRFFAVRPEGSVSTLKIQRTERGDSAVYLCASSRNARESDGYTFGSGTRLTVV.

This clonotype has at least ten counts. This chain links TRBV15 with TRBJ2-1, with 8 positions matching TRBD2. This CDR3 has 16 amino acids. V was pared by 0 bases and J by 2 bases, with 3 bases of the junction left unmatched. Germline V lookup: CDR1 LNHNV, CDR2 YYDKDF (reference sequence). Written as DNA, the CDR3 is TGTGCCACCAGCAGAGATACGGGAGGGCCCTACAATGAGCAGTTCTTC. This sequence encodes CATSRDTGGPYNEQFF.

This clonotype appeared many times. The CDR3 here is CATLRGANTGELFF. CDR3 DNA: TGTGCCACCCTGAGAGGGGCCAACACCGGGGAGCTGTTTTTT. The J gene is TRBJ2-2, the V gene TRBV6-5; D could derive from TRBD1 or TRBD2 (5 bases each). CDR1 is MNHEY, CDR2 SVGAGI, per germline. The CDR3 has 14 residues. Trimming took 10 bases from V and 2 from J, leaving 14 bases between them.

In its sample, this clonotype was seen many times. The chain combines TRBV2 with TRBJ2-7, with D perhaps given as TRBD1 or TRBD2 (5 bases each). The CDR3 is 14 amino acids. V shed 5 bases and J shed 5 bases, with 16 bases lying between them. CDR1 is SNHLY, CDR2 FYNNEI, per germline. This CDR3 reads CASSLGPRVDEQYF. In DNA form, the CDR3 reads TGTGCCAGCAGTCTGGGACCTAGGGTCGACGAGCAGTACTTC.

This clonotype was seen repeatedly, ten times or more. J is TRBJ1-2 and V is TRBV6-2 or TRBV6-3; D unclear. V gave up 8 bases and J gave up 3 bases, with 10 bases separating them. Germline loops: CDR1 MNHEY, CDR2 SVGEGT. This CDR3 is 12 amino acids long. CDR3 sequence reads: CASGLGDYGYTF. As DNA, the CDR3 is TGTGCCAGCGGCCTCGGGGACTATGGCTACACCTTC.

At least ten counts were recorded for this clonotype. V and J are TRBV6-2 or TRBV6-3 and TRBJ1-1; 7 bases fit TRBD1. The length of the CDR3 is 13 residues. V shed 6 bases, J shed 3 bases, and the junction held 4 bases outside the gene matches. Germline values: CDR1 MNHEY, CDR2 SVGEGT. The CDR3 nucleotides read TGTGCCAGCAGCGCTAGGGGGCACACTGAAGCTTTCTTT. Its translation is CASSARGHTEAFF.

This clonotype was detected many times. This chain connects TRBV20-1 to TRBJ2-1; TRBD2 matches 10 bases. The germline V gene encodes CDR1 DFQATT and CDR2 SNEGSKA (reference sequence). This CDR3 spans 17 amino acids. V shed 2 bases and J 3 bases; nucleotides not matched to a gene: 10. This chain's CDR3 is CSARSSRTSGIYNEQFF. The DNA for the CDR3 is TGCAGTGCTAGATCGTCACGGACTAGCGGAATCTACAATGAGCAGTTCTTC.

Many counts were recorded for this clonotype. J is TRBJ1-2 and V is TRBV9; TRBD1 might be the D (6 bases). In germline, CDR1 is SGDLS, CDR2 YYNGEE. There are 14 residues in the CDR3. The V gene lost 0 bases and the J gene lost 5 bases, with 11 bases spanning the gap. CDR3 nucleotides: TGTGCCAGCAGCGTAGATGAGACAGGTTATGGCTACACCTTC. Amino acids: CASSVDETGYGYTF. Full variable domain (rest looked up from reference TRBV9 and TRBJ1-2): DSGVTQTPKHLITATGQRVTLRCSPRSGDLSVYWYQQSLDQGLQFLIQYYNGEERAKGNILERFSAQQFPDLHSELNLSSLELGDSALYFCASSVDETGYGYTFGSGTRLTVV.